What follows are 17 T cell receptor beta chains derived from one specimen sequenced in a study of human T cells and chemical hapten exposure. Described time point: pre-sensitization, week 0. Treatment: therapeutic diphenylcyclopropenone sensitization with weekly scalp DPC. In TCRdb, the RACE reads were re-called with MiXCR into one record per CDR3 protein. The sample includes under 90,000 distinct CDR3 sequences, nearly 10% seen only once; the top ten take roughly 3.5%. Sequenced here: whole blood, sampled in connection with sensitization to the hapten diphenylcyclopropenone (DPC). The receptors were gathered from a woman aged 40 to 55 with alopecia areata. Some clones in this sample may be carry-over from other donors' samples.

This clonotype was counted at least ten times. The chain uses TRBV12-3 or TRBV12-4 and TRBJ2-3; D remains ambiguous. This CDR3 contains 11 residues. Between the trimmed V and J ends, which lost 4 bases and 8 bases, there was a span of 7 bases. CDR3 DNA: TGTGCCAGCAGTTATGGCGCTACGCAGTATTTT. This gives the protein CASSYGATQYF.

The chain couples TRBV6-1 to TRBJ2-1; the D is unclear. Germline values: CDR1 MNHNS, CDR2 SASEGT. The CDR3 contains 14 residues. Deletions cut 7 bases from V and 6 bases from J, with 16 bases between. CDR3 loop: CASKRLPGPNEQFF. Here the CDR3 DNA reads TGTGCCAGCAAACGCCTACCCGGTCCCAATGAGCAGTTCTTC.

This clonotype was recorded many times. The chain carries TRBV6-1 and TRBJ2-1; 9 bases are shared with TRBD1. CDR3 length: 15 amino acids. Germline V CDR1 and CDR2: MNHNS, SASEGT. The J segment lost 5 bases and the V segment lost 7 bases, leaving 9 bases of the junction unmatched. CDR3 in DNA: TGTGCCAGCACCAAACCGGGACAGGGTAACAATGAGCAGTTCTTC. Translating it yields CASTKPGQGNNEQFF.

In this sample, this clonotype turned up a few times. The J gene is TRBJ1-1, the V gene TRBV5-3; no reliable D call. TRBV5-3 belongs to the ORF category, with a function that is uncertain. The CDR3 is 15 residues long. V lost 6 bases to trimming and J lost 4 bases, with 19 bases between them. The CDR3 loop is CARIDGSGSGTEAFF. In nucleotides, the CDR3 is TGTGCCAGAATCGATGGTTCGGGTAGCGGCACTGAAGCTTTCTTT.

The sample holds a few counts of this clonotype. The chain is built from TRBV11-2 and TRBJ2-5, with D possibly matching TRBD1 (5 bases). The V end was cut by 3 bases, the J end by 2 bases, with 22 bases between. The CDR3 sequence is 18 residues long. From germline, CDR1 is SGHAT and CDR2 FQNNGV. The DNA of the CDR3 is TGTGCCAGCAGCTTCGGAGATGGGGCCAGGGCGATACAAGAGACCCAGTACTTC. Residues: CASSFGDGARAIQETQYF.

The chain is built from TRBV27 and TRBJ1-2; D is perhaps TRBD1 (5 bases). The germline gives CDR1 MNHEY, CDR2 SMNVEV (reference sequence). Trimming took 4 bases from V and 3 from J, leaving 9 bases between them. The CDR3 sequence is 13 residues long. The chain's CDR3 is CASSSQGYYGYTF. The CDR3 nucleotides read TGTGCCAGCAGTTCGCAGGGTTACTATGGCTACACCTTC.

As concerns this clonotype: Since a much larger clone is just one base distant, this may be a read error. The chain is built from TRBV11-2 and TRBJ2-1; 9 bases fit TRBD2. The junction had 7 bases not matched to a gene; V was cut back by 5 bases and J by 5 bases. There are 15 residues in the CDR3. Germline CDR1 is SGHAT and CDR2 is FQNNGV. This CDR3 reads CASSPKGLADNEQFF. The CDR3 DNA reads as TGTGCCAGCAGCCCCAAGGGACTAGCCGACAATGAGCAGTTCTTC.

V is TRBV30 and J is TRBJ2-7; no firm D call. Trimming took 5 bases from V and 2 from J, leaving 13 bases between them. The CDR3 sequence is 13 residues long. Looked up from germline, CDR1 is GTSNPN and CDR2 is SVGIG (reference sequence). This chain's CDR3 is CAWVRRTTYEQYF. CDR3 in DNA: TGTGCCTGGGTCCGGAGAACCACCTACGAGCAGTACTTC.

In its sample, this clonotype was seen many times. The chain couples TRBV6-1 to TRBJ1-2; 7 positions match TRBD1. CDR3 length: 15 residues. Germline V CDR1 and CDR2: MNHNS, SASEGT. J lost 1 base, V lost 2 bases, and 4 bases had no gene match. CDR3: CASSEPGQLNYGYTF. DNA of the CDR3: TGTGCCAGCAGTGAACCGGGACAGCTTAACTATGGCTACACCTTC.

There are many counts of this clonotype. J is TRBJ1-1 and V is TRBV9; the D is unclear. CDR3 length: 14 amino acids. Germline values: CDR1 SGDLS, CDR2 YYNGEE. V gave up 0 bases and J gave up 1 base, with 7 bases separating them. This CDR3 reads CASSVATGNTEAFF. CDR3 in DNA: TGTGCCAGCAGCGTAGCTACGGGGAACACTGAAGCTTTCTTT.

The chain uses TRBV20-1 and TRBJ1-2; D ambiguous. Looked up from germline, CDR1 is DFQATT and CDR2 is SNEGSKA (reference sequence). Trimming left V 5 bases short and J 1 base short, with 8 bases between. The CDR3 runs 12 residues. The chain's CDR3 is CSAVIDNYGYTF. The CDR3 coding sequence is TGCAGTGCTGTGATTGATAACTATGGCTACACCTTC.

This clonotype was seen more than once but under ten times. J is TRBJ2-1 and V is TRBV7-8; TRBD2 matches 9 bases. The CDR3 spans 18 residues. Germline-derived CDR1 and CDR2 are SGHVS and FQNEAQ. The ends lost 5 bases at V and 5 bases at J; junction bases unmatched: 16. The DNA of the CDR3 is TGTGCCAGCAGCGTTGACAGGGTTCGGCGGGGGGGAAACAATGAGCAGTTCTTC. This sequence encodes CASSVDRVRRGGNNEQFF.

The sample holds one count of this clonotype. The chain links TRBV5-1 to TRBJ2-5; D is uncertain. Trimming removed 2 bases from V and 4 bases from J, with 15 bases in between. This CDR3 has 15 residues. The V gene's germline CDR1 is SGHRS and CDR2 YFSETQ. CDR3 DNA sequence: TGCGCCAGCAGCTTCTCGAATCCCGCAGGAGAGACCCAGTACTTC. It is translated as CASSFSNPAGETQYF.

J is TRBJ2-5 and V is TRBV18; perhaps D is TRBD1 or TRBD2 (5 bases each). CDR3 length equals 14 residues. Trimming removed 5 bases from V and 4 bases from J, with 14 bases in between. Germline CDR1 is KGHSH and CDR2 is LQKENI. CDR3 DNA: TGTGCCAGCTCAGCCCGACTTGGGGGAGAGACCCAGTACTTC. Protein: CASSARLGGETQYF.

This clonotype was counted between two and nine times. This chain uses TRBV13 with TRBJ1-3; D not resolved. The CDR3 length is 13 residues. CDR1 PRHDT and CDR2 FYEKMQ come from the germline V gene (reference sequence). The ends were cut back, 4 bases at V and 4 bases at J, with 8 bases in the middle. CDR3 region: CASSSAPGNTIYF. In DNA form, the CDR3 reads TGTGCCAGCAGCTCAGCCCCCGGAAACACCATATATTTT.

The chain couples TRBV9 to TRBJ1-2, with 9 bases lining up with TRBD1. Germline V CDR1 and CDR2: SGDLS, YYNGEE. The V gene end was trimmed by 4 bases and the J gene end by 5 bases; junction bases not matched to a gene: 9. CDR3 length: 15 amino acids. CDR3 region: CASSKEPGTGYGYTF. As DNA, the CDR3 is TGTGCCAGCAGCAAAGAGCCAGGGACAGGGTATGGCTACACCTTC.

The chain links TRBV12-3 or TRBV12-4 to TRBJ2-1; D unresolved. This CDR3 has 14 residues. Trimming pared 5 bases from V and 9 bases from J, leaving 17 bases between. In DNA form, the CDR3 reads TGTGCCAGCAGTCGCCCAGGCAGGCCGGGTGAGCAGTTCTTC. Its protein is CASSRPGRPGEQFF.